A single sample is the source of the 18 T cell receptor beta chains below, sequenced in a study of blood T cell repertoires in COVID-19. TCRdb keeps only in-frame clones here, not all; method: immunoSEQ multiplex PCR. The repertoire has fewer than 150,000 clones, approximately 85% of them found once; the top ten carry more than 5%. Material: peripheral blood. Receptors were obtained from a woman in her sixties with COVID-19, enrolled during active disease.

The rearrangement uses TRBV3-1 (or the pseudogene TRBV3-2) and TRBJ1-6; 12 nucleotides line up with TRBD1. Germline V lookup: CDR1 LGHDT, CDR2 YNNKEL (reference sequence). With V trimmed by 0 bases and J by 8 bases, 5 bases remained unmatched. This CDR3 spans 17 amino acids. CDR3 sequence (DNA): TGTGCCAGCAGCCAAGATCGGGGACAGGGGGCGGATTCACCCCTCCACTTT. Its protein product is CASSQDRGQGADSPLHF.

The chain joins TRBV5-6 to TRBJ1-2; TRBD1 is a possible D gene (5 bases). The CDR3 runs 15 residues. V shed 3 bases and J shed 6 bases, with 18 bases lying between them. Germline CDR1 reads SGHDT; CDR2 reads YYEEEE. The CDR3 reads CASSSPKQANNGYTF. For the CDR3, the DNA is TGTGCCAGCAGCTCCCCGAAACAGGCGAACAATGGCTACACCTTC.

This chain uses TRBV3-1 (or the pseudogene TRBV3-2) with TRBJ2-7; D possibly corresponds to TRBD2 (6 bases). In germline, CDR1 is LGHDT, CDR2 YNNKEL (reference sequence). Trimming removed 4 bases at V and 5 bases at J, with 18 bases between. The CDR3 covers 15 residues. Here the CDR3 reads CASSLELGRLNEQYF. The CDR3 coding sequence is TGTGCCAGCAGCCTAGAACTGGGGAGGTTGAACGAGCAGTACTTC.

CDR3 region: CASSSGTANSGNTIYF. DNA for the CDR3: TGCGCCAGCAGCTCCGGGACAGCGAACTCTGGAAACACCATATATTTT. The gene calls are TRBV5-1 and TRBJ1-3; 7 bases agree with TRBD1. This CDR3 region has 16 residues. Germline CDR1 and CDR2: SGHRS and YFSETQ. J lost 0 bases, V lost 3 bases, and 6 bases had no gene match.

In its sample, this clone was seen a few times. The chain uses TRBV5-1 and TRBJ1-2; D may be TRBD1 (6 bases). CDR3 length equals 14 residues. Per germline, CDR1 SGHRS and CDR2 YFSETQ. The ends were cut back, 4 bases at V and 7 bases at J, with 17 bases in the middle. The CDR3: CASSPRQGSGGYTF. CDR3 coding DNA: TGCGCCAGCAGCCCAAGGCAGGGGTCGGGTGGCTACACCTTC.

V is TRBV4-1 and J is TRBJ1-3; 8 bases map to TRBD1. The CDR3 loop spans 18 amino acids. Germline CDR1 reads MGHRA; CDR2 reads YSYEKL. Trimming cost V 0 bases and J 1 base; bases outside gene matches: 8. DNA for the CDR3: TGCGCCAGCAGCCAAGATCGGTACAGGGGGATTTCTGGAAACACCATATATTTT. This sequence encodes CASSQDRYRGISGNTIYF.

The chain links TRBV4-1 to TRBJ1-5, with no clear D. Germline V CDR1 and CDR2: MGHRA, YSYEKL. The CDR3 is 16 residues long. V was clipped by 0 bases and J by 4 bases, with 13 bases between them. CDR3 in DNA: TGCGCCAGCAGCCAAGACAGGCGGGTGGAAAATCAGCCCCAGCATTTT. Translated, it gives CASSQDRRVENQPQHF.

The chain links TRBV27 to TRBJ1-2; the D is unclear. V was trimmed by 0 bases and J by 2 bases, leaving 10 bases between them. The CDR3 runs 15 residues. Germline V gives CDR1 MNHEY, CDR2 SMNVEV (reference sequence). As DNA, the CDR3 is TGTGCCAGCAGTTTATCCCGGTTACGAAACTATGGCTACACCTTC. It translates to CASSLSRLRNYGYTF.

The V call is TRBV7-6, the J call TRBJ2-1; tentative D call: TRBD2 (7 bases). In germline, CDR1 is SGHVS, CDR2 FNYEAQ. The length of the CDR3 is 15 residues. The V end was cut by 5 bases, the J end by 8 bases, with 19 bases between. CDR3 sequence (DNA): TGTGCCAGCAGCCGTGAAAATAACGGGGGGCATGAGCAGTTCTTC. Translated: CASSRENNGGHEQFF.

CDR3 residues: CASSNILDYNYNEQFF. DNA of the CDR3: TGTGCCAGCAGCAACATTTTGGACTACAACTACAATGAGCAGTTCTTC. This chain uses TRBV7-9 with TRBJ2-1; TRBD2 might be the D (6 bases). CDR3 length: 16 residues. The germline gives CDR1 SEHNR, CDR2 FQNEAQ (reference sequence). V lost 5 bases and J 3 bases, leaving 17 bases between the germline ends.

V usage is TRBV7-8 and J usage is TRBJ1-3; no clear D gene. In germline, CDR1 is SGHVS, CDR2 FQNEAQ. CDR3 length: 17 residues. The V gene lost 5 bases and the J gene lost 2 bases, with 19 bases spanning the gap. CDR3 sequence reads: CASSPSWGGLPGNTIYF. CDR3 nucleotide sequence: TGTGCCAGCAGCCCTTCGTGGGGAGGTCTCCCTGGAAACACCATATATTTT.

The chain links TRBV11-3 to TRBJ2-1, with D tentatively TRBD2 (6 bases). This CDR3 contains 18 residues. CDR1 is SGHNT, CDR2 YENEEA, per germline. V lost 1 base to trimming and J lost 9 bases, with 25 bases between them. The CDR3 nucleotides read TGTGCCAGCAGCTTAGGTCACGGGTCGGGAGCTCCGGAGACTGAGCAGTTCTTC. Its protein is CASSLGHGSGAPETEQFF.

The rearrangement links TRBV5-4 to TRBJ2-1; TRBD2 aligns across 8 bases. V gave up 4 bases and J gave up 0 bases; unmatched junction bases: 9. This CDR3 is built from 17 residues. From germline, CDR1 is SGHNT and CDR2 YYREEE (reference sequence). The CDR3 is CASSPGGAGASYNEQFF. The CDR3 DNA is TGTGCCAGCAGCCCGGGGGGGGCGGGGGCCTCCTACAATGAGCAGTTCTTC. Full variable domain (missing parts from reference TRBV5-4 and TRBJ2-1): ETGVTQSPTHLIKTRGQQVTLRCSSQSGHNTVSWYQQALGQGPQFIFQYYREEENGRGNFPPRFSGLQFPNYSSELNVNALELDDSALYLCASSPGGAGASYNEQFFGPGTRLTVL.

The genes are TRBV12-3 or TRBV12-4 and TRBJ1-2; D not certain. The CDR3 is made up of 13 amino acids. V shed 3 bases and J shed 4 bases, with 9 bases lying between them. The CDR3 DNA reads as TGTGCCAGCAGTTTGAACACCTTCTATGGCTACACCTTC. Amino acids: CASSLNTFYGYTF.

The chain is built from TRBV6-5 and TRBJ2-6; D is possibly TRBD1 (6 bases). CDR1 is MNHEY, CDR2 SVGAGI, per germline. This CDR3 has 15 amino acids. Trimming left V 6 bases short and J 3 bases short, with 12 bases between. The DNA for the CDR3 is TGTGCCAGCAGCCAAGACAGGTTTGGGGCCAACGTCCTGACTTTC. Its protein is CASSQDRFGANVLTF.

This chain links TRBV11-1 with TRBJ1-1; D call uncertain. The CDR3 sequence is 13 residues long. Germline CDR1 SGHAT, CDR2 FQDESV (reference sequence). Trimming took off 4 bases at V and 3 bases at J, with 9 bases between the two ends. CDR3 coding DNA: TGTGCCAGCAGCTCCCTAGGTGACACTGAAGCTTTCTTT. Amino acid sequence: CASSSLGDTEAFF.

The chain employs TRBV12-3 or TRBV12-4 and TRBJ1-2; no reliable D call. V lost 3 bases and J lost 4, with 6 bases in between. This CDR3 comprises 12 residues. The CDR3 here is CASSFGSYGYTF. CDR3 in DNA: TGTGCCAGCAGTTTCGGGTCCTATGGCTACACCTTC.

This sequence joins TRBV7-6 and TRBJ1-1, with TRBD1 as a possible D gene (6 bases). The CDR3 has 14 amino acids. V lost 1 base, J lost 3 bases, and 9 bases lay in between. Germline V gene data show CDR1 as SGHVS and CDR2 as FNYEAQ. The DNA of the CDR3 is TGTGCCAGCAGCTTAGGGGGGCGCGACACTGAAGCTTTCTTT. It encodes CASSLGGRDTEAFF.